This entry describes one TCR beta chain. Participant-given clinical history determined each cohort assignment. The sample comes from a study of blood T cell repertoires in COVID-19. Turning to the study itself: There were acute and convalescent COVID-19 samples, and they came from the United States, Italy and Spain.

This CDR3 region has 14 residues. Trimming cost V 0 bases and J 4 bases, with 9 bases left between them. Germline CDR1 reads SGHTA; CDR2 reads FQGNSA. Per the original methods: Estimation of nucleated cell counts relied on the amplification of reference gene primers. Profiling relied on immunoSEQ multiplex PCR, and the TCRdb table lists in-frame clones only, not all of them. V and J calls plus clone size are reproduced from that table; the DNA served to infer D and trimming. The profile shows 200,000 to 250,000 clones, 87% of them singletons. This rearrangement joins TRBV7-2 to TRBJ2-5; D perhaps matches TRBD1 (6 bases). The origin of this receptor is a woman in her 30s with acute COVID-19. Sequencing was done on a sample of PBMCs or T cells enriched from blood (not recorded which). The DNA of the CDR3 is TGTGCCAGCAGCTTAGCGGGACAAGGAGAGACCCAGTACTTC. Protein sequence: CASSLAGQGETQYF.